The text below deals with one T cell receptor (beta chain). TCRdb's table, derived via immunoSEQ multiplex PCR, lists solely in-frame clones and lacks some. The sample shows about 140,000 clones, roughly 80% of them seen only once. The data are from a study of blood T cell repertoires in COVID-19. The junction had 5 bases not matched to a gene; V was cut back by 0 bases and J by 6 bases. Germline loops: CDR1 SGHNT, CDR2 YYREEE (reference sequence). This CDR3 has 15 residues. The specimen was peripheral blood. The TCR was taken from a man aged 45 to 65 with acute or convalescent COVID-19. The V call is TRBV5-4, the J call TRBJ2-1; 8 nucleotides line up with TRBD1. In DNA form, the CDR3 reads TGTGCCAGCAGCTTGGTGGACAGGGAGGCCAATGAGCAGTTCTTC. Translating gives CASSLVDREANEQFF.